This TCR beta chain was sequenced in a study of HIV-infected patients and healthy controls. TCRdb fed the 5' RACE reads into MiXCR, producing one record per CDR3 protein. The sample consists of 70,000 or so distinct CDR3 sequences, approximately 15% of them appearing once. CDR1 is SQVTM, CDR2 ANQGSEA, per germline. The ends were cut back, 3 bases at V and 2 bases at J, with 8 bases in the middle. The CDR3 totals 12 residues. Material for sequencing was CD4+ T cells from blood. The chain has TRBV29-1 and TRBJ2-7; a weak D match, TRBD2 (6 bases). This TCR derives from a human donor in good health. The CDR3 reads CSVDTGAYEQYF. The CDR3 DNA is TGCAGCGTTGATACGGGAGCCTACGAGCAGTACTTC.